Shown below are 9 T cell receptor beta chains from a single sample sequenced in a study of T-cell memory formation after mild COVID-19. Each CDR3 protein gets one entry after TCRdb re-called the 5' RACE reads with MiXCR. In the table there are about 430,000 distinct CDR3 sequences, around 24% of which are singletons. The material sequenced was PBMCs or a T cell subset sorted from them (not recorded which). These receptors were collected from an adult woman who had mild COVID-19 (a few samples of this study predate the infection). Cell type and time point are not known.

The genes are TRBV20-1 and TRBJ1-6, with D possibly matching TRBD1 (6 bases). The CDR3 consists of 14 residues. Trimming shortened V by 3 bases and J by 3 bases, and 9 bases separated the two germline ends. From germline, CDR1 is DFQATT and CDR2 SNEGSKA (reference sequence). CDR3 amino acids: CSASSRGYNSPLHF. In nucleotides, the CDR3 is TGCAGTGCTAGCAGCAGGGGCTATAATTCACCCCTCCACTTT.

This clonotype was seen only a few times. The rearrangement joins TRBV5-6 to TRBJ2-5; either TRBD1 or TRBD2 may supply D (7 bases each). This CDR3 contains 14 residues. The germline CDR1 and CDR2 sequences are SGHDT and YYEEEE. Trimming removed 6 bases at V and 1 base at J, with 13 bases between. The CDR3 is CASKAGQTQETQYF. Here the CDR3 DNA reads TGTGCCAGCAAAGCGGGACAGACCCAAGAGACCCAGTACTTC. The complete variable domain, with remaining parts taken from reference TRBV5-6 and TRBJ2-5, reads DAGVTQSPTHLIKTRGQQVTLRCSPKSGHDTVSWYQQALGQGPQFIFQYYEEEERQRGNFPDRFSGHQFPNYSSELNVNALLLGDSALYLCASKAGQTQETQYFGPGTRLLVL.

The V call is TRBV20-1, the J call TRBJ1-2; 7 bases match TRBD1. CDR1 DFQATT and CDR2 SNEGSKA come from the germline V gene (reference sequence). CDR3 length: 13 residues. Trimming removed 1 base from V and 8 bases from J; junction bases left unmatched: 7. For the CDR3, the DNA is TGCAGTGCTAGAGCAAAAGGGGGCTGGGGCTACACCTTC. Its translation is CSARAKGGWGYTF.

This clonotype was detected a few times. The genes are TRBV12-3 or TRBV12-4 and TRBJ2-3; 14 bases are shared with TRBD2. The V and J ends lost 5 bases and 6 bases, in that order; junction bases with no gene match: 7. The CDR3 is 16 amino acids. CDR3 coding DNA: TGTGCCAGCAGTCACCGACTAGCGGGGGGGCCCGATACGCAGTATTTT. As protein: CASSHRLAGGPDTQYF.

The chain employs TRBV20-1 and TRBJ2-7, with 8 nucleotides matching TRBD1. CDR1 DFQATT and CDR2 SNEGSKA come from the germline V gene (reference sequence). The CDR3 extends over 13 amino acids. V dropped 2 bases and J dropped 4; count of bases not matched to a gene: 4. In DNA form, the CDR3 reads TGCAGTGCTAGAAGGCAGGGGGCGTACGAGCAGTACTTC. Amino acids: CSARRQGAYEQYF.

The chain couples TRBV12-3 or TRBV12-4 to TRBJ1-4, with a tentative D call TRBD1 (5 bases). The CDR3 totals 14 residues. Trimming removed 5 bases at V and 7 bases at J, with 14 bases between. The CDR3 here is CASSPDSRLEKLFF. CDR3 bases: TGTGCCAGCAGTCCCGACAGTCGCCTTGAAAAACTGTTTTTT.

This clonotype was recorded a few times. V usage is TRBV12-3 or TRBV12-4 and J usage is TRBJ1-2, with 11 bases aligning to TRBD1. The length of the CDR3 is 14 residues. Unmatched junction bases numbered 2, after V lost 6 bases and J lost 2 bases. CDR3 sequence (DNA): TGTGCCAGCAGCTGGACAGGGGGCAACTATGGCTACACCTTC. Its translation: CASSWTGGNYGYTF.

The genes are TRBV4-1 and TRBJ2-7; 7 bases map to TRBD1. The germline V gene has CDR1 MGHRA and CDR2 YSYEKL. This CDR3 contains 15 residues. J gave up 7 bases and V 3 bases, and 12 bases lay outside the gene matches. CDR3 nucleotide sequence: TGCGCCAGCAGCCACTACAGGGGTCCACCGCGGGAGCAGTACTTC. Translating it yields CASSHYRGPPREQYF.

This clonotype was observed a handful of times. The CDR3, as DNA: TGTGCCAGCAGTCCCGGACAGGCTAGGTACGAGCAGTACTTC. Protein sequence: CASSPGQARYEQYF. The chain combines TRBV6-2 or TRBV6-3 with TRBJ2-7, with TRBD1 matching over 7 bases. The germline V gene has CDR1 MNHEY and CDR2 SVGEGT. The CDR3 is made up of 14 amino acids. J was trimmed by 4 bases and V by 5 bases; bases with no gene match: 8.